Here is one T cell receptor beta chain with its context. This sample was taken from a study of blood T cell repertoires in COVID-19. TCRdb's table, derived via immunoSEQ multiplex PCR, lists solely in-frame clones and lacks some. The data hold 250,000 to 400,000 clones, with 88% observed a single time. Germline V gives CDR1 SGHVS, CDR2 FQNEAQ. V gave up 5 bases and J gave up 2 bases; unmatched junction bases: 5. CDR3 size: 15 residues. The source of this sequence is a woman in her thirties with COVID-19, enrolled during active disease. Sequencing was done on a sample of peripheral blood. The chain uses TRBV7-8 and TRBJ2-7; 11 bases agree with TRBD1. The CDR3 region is CASSPQGQGAYEQYF. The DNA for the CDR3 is TGTGCCAGCAGCCCCCAGGGACAGGGGGCCTACGAGCAGTACTTC.